This T cell receptor (beta chain) was identified in a study of shared T cell receptors in the human thymus. Germline V CDR1 and CDR2: SEHNR, FQNEAQ (reference sequence). The V end was cut by 1 base, the J end by 1 base, with 17 bases between. The CDR3 spans 17 residues. Libraries were prepared by immunoSEQ multiplex PCR; TCRdb keeps only in-frame clonotypes and omits some of them. This table holds about 500,000 clones, around 78% found once. The same sample was also used in a study of human thymus T cells. From that study: Seemingly biased V and J gene usage marked thymic and blood repertoires. Related work found strong thymic repertoire overlap between unrelated individuals.

This rearrangement joins TRBV7-9 to TRBJ2-7; maybe TRBD2 (5 bases). The clonotype comes from a boy under two years old with a congenital heart defect. Sample: thymocytes. The CDR3 DNA sequence: TGTGCCAGCAGCTTAGGAGGGAGCCAACCCCCGTCCTACGAGCAGTACTTC. This codes for CASSLGGSQPPSYEQYF.